This T cell receptor beta chain stems from a study of shared clonotypes between healthy human individuals (dated by TCRdb to the early 2020s). Background for the entire study: The cohort comprised two women and a few men aged 18 to 49 years. For each donor, CD4 naive and CD4 memory were each given three plates, CD8 naive was given two plates, and CD8 memory was given one plate. The study deeply sequenced blood TCR repertoires of several healthy adults to estimate repertoire size and the extent of clonotype sharing between individuals. To increase sequencing depth and limit assay-specific biases, different laboratories used diverse techniques to prepare libraries and sequence TCR repertoires. Between about 0.85 and 10 billion PBMCs per donor were obtained by leukapheresis. Overall study results and their limits: Because the study included a small number of donors, the genetic and exposure-history diversity represented was limited. Clonotypes shared by all four sorted-subset donors showed higher generation probabilities than non-shared clonotypes. Even with the large sequencing depth, rarefaction of the sorted-subset datasets indicated that sequencing was incomplete. Across a handful of donors, approximately 5% of naive CD4, around 3.3% of naive CD8, around 2.1% of memory CD4, and roughly 0.4% of memory CD8 clonotypes were shared. Sampling was limited to blood, and TCR repertoires in tissue likely differ from TCR repertoires in blood. Estimated clonotype richness was generally larger for naive than for memory subsets. Pairwise subsampling led to the expectation that sequencing depth would affect the degree of clonotype sharing among donors.

Of note for this clone: Its antigen is still unknown. No much larger clonotype is one base removed from it; base qualities were not supplied.

The CDR1 and CDR2 encoded by the germline V gene are MNHEY and SVGAGI. The CDR3 starts with the cysteine, ends with the phenylalanine, and has 12 residues. Here the CDR3 DNA is all that survives: 36 bases in frame from base 1. For this chain, trimming is 8 bases at the V end and 2 bases at the J end, and the number of junction bases without a gene match is 3. Using the deep immunoSEQ assay, multiplex PCR amplified TCR CDR3 regions from genomic DNA. For each cell subset, the extracted genomic DNA was distributed evenly across all wells of several immunoSEQ 96-well plates, and each plate served as one replicate. For sorted subsets, about 200 ng genomic DNA, equal to tens of thousands of T cell genomes, was loaded into each replicate PCR. Purified libraries were quantified with a Qubit 3.0 fluorometer, sized on a Bioanalyzer 2100, and re-quantified with the KAPA Library Quantification kit. Each immunoSEQ 96-well plate was sequenced on its own single-read 150-cycle Illumina NextSeq 550 flow cell. On the authors' methods: Because the immunoSEQ output included only junctional sequences and no quality scores, the filtering could not be the same as the filtering used for full-length reads. Sequences were annotated with PyIR, a Python wrapper for IgBLAST v1.9, using IMGT germline references to assign V/J genes and CDR3. Reads were removed for weak V/J assignments (E-value above 1e-6), missing CDR3, stop codons, out-of-frame junctions, or ambiguous translated residues. V3J clonotypes were defined as sequences sharing the same inferred V gene, J gene, and CDR3 amino acid sequence. To compute the percentage overlap between repertoires, the number of shared unique clonotypes was divided by the size of the smaller repertoire. Richness of each repertoire was evaluated using RTK rarefaction, the Chao1 estimator, and Recon v2.1 estimates of unobserved clonotypes. For all TCRbeta clonotypes obtained by the gDNA method from a few donors, generation probabilities were computed with OLGA. In TCRdb, the immuneACCESS table is reduced to in-frame sequences with V and J assigned. These tables do not hold every clone; where another copy was compared, an unresolved V gene accounts for under half, and the others remain unexplained. D and trimming come from the DNA, and the V and J calls and clone size come from that table. The sample table lists about 1 million clones, around 76% of them with a count of one. The top ten clonotypes cover approximately 1.3% of the sample.

The donors were healthy, HIV-negative adults who had no recently reported acute infections or vaccinations. Every donor was a Caucasian adult residing in Nashville, Tennessee, USA. CD4+ T cells were enriched by magnetic negative selection; naive cells were then positively selected on CD45RA, and the negative fraction formed the memory subset. Blood was obtained by leukapheresis, after which PBMCs were separated by Ficoll-Histopaque density gradient centrifugation and cryopreserved in liquid nitrogen vapor phase. Analytical flow cytometry was used to check the purity and quantity of every magnetically sorted T cell population. Each sorted fraction had its genomic DNA isolated and then quantified by UV absorbance on a Nanodrop 2000c.

The receptor chain draws on TRBV6-5 and TRBJ2-7; 7 junctional bases match TRBD1. The sequenced material came from memory CD4+ T cells sorted from blood. Reading the label with the study, this specimen's cell subset or site is: CD45RA-negative fraction. The sequence was obtained from a man in his late teens or twenties in good health. The DNA sequence reads TGTGCCAGCCTAGGGACAGCCTACGAGCAGTACTTC. Translated, it gives CASLGTAYEQYF.